This T cell receptor beta chain comes out of a study of T cell repertoires in cytomegalovirus infection (dated by TCRdb to the late 2010s). About the full investigation: The peptide stimulations were aimed at well-studied HLA-B-restricted epitopes as well as recently identified HLA-C-restricted CMV epitopes, whose presentation resists viral immunomodulation. Because public TCR beta signatures pointed to carriage of CMV infection together with the matching HLA type, the HLA type of each donor mattered for the analysis. The research as a whole found: The ex vivo response was dominated by HLA-C-restricted CMV-specific TCR beta clonotypes, which also provided the single most frequent clonotype in two of eight donors. Carriers of CMV infection plus the relevant HLA type were discriminated by the cumulative frequency of public TCR beta family members in the study cohort and in an independent roughly 350-donor cohort.

In its sample, this clonotype was seen a few times. What this receptor recognizes is not known. Base quality data are lacking; no much larger clone is found one base away. Sequenced on an Illumina HiSeq 1500. TCRdb passed the public sequencing reads through fastp at Q25 and MiXCR, retaining productive beta sequences. Merged by CDR3 protein, the rows form single entries marked with the most common genes and DNA. Counted in this sample were 150,000 or so distinct CDR3 sequences; roughly 22% of them appeared once. The leading ten clones occupy more than 25% of the sample. This specimen's treatment or condition label, interpreted: in vitro stimulation with specific CMV peptide epitopes to enrich CMV-specific T cells. V is cut by 2 bases and J by 11 bases, and the space between the germline ends is 18 bases. As encoded in the germline V gene, CDR1 is MGHRA while CDR2 is YSYEKL. The CDR3 runs 14 amino acids, cysteine and phenylalanine included. The read is trimmed to its CDR3 DNA, 42 bases read in frame from base 1.

The material was CD8+ T cells from cultured PBMCs, obtained from culture after CMV antigen stimulation. This receptor chain uses TRBV4-1 and TRBJ1-1, with no reliable assignment of the D segment. This sequence originates from a human donor in good health (CMV status not recorded). Some clones in this sample may be carry-over from other donors' samples. The sequence in DNA is TGCGCCAGCAGCCAATTGGGCTTACTTTCCGTCGCTTTCTTT. This gives the protein CASSQLGLLSVAFF.